A selection of T cell receptor beta chains follows, all from one sample in a study of cytomegalovirus exposure and HLA in healthy donors. The assay was immunoSEQ multiplex PCR, and TCRdb's table has in-frame clones only and misses some. Of 200,000 to 250,000 clones in the sample, around 85% are singletons; the top ten hold about 1.7%. Sequencing used PBMCs. The receptors were sampled from a man aged 50 or older in good health and CMV-seronegative. The CDR3 runs from the conserved cysteine through the conserved F or W. The D gene is left open where the match is weak. Clone size is not always given. Where it is, it says once, few, many or a class for expanded clones.

.	.	TRBV5-4	CASSLGAGGPSETQYF
.	.	TRBV6-5	CASTEQEYTEAFF
few	.	TRBV7-6	CASSTQGLNQPQHF
.	.	TRBV19	CASSLSGGVYEQYF
.	.	TRBV5-1	CASMNRTTEAFF
few	.	TRBV5-6	CASSLAGQTYEQYF
.	.	TRBV25-1	CASSPWGGATEAFF
.	TRBD1	TRBV6-6	CASSFGQAEAFF
.	TRBD1	TRBV9	CASSAWDRGLSTEAFF
once	TRBD2	TRBV27	CATLPLAGGPHEQFF
.	.	TRBV5-1	CASSGGSSPNIQYF
few	TRBD2	TRBV18	CASSPTSGRNEQFF
.	.	TRBV27	CASSLEGIGYEQYF
.	.	TRBV18	CASSPGFSGNEQFF
.	.	TRBV19	CASSIGLGGRPSSNYGYTF